The source of this TCR beta chain is a study of T cell responses to AZD1222 COVID-19 vaccine. Study-wide context: Second doses that came at about 4 or about 12 weeks were put together.

Germline CDR1 is LGHDT and CDR2 is YNNKEL (reference sequence). With 8 bases removed from V and 1 base from J, the gap between germline ends came to 14 bases. The length of the CDR3 is 14 residues. Repertoires were generated with immunoSEQ multiplex PCR, while TCRdb's copy carries only in-frame clones and drops some. Of about 97,000 clones listed, approximately 91% are singletons. The chain carries TRBV3-1 (or the pseudogene TRBV3-2) and TRBJ1-1; D possibly corresponds to TRBD1 (6 bases). The sample consisted of peripheral blood, taken on day 0 of AZD1222 vaccination. This receptor was identified in an adult in good health. As DNA, the CDR3 is TGTGCCAGCCAACAGGACAGATCGAACACTGAAGCTTTCTTT. It codes for CASQQDRSNTEAFF.